This T cell receptor (beta chain) was recorded in a study of cytomegalovirus exposure and HLA in healthy donors (dated by TCRdb to 2015 to 2018). At the level of the whole study: According to a later analysis, the approximately 130 validation repertoires were produced on the same platform as the roughly 700 repertoires of the first cohort. The study aimed to test whether signatures of past pathogen exposure could be identified by cataloging public T cell receptors. In addition to the first cohort of roughly 670 subjects, a separate validation cohort of approximately 110 different subjects was used. To predict cytomegalovirus infection status, the study combined high-throughput TCR immunosequencing, statistical association of individual TCRs with disease status, and machine learning.

Comment on this clone: The antigen it recognizes is unknown. Per-base qualities were not stored, and no clone one base away is much larger.

Study-level results and caveats: The study gave a list of over 150 TCR beta chains associated with cytomegalovirus. In vitro tests confirmed that a few of the cytomegalovirus-associated TCR beta chains recognize cytomegalovirus antigens. A later analysis lacked HLA typing for the validation cohort, so it scored co-occurrence in that cohort across all 110 or so repertoires. The authors suggested that the approach could potentially be generalized to other disease states and immunological phenotypes. Most TCR sequences were seen in very few donors, while some public TCRs were found in many individuals. The classifier was reported to diagnose cytomegalovirus status with high specificity and sensitivity in both the original and validation cohorts. Subsequent analysis determined that TCRs grouped into clusters in the first cohort also showed a tendency toward co-occurrence across the 120 validation repertoires, and 94% of cluster scores exceeded 0.

Library generation was performed with the immunoSEQ multiplex PCR assay. The original pipeline was this. A statistical classification framework was built for diagnosing cytomegalovirus status from the catalog of TCR beta chain sequences. The table comes from immuneACCESS by way of TCRdb, which keeps in-frame sequences with V and J called. Part of the clones is missing from these tables; in studies checked, under half for an unresolved V gene and the rest for unknown reasons. The D gene and trimming were derived from the DNA, and the V and J assignments and clone size from that table. This sample comprises over 200,000 clones, approximately 87% of them detected only once. 5.5% to 6.5% of the sample rests with the top ten. The donors belonged to the validation cohort of roughly 120 subjects, which was separate from the approximately 680-subject first cohort. The cysteine opens and the phenylalanine closes a CDR3 of 15 amino acids. Solely the CDR3 DNA is kept, with 45 bases framed from the first base. CDR1 is given as LNHNV and CDR2 as YYDKDF, both from the germline V gene (reference sequence). Trimming leaves V shorter by 3 bases and J shorter by 3 bases, with the junction holding 5 bases beyond the gene matches.

The rearrangement joined TRBV15 to TRBJ2-7; the central 10 bases match TRBD1. The receptor was isolated from a woman between 18 and 29 years old in good health and CMV-seronegative. Sequencing used PBMCs. The DNA reads as follows: TGTGCCACCAGCAGGGAGACAGGGGGCTTCTACGAGCAGTACTTC. Its amino acids are CATSRETGGFYEQYF.